These 17 T cell receptor beta chains came from one sample sequenced in a study of identical twins. One entry per CDR3 protein results from TCRdb running MiXCR on the 5' RACE reads. The sample has around 1.7 million distinct CDR3 sequences, less than 35% seen once. Sequenced: cord blood. These receptors originate from a newborn girl in good health.

The sample holds one count of this clonotype. J is TRBJ1-1 and V is TRBV14, with TRBD1 as a possible D gene (5 bases). Germline values: CDR1 SGHDN, CDR2 FVKESK. V lost 1 base to trimming and J lost 3 bases, with 15 bases between them. The CDR3 runs to 16 residues. The CDR3 sequence: CASSQVPRIGDTEAFF. CDR3 DNA: TGTGCCAGCAGCCAAGTCCCTCGGATAGGGGACACTGAAGCTTTCTTT.

This clonotype has only a few counts. The chain recombines TRBV7-2 with TRBJ2-3, with 7 bases lining up with TRBD2. V lost 6 bases and J lost 4; bases outside the gene matches: 13. There are 16 residues in the CDR3. CDR1 and CDR2 from the germline V gene are SGHTA and FQGNSA. CDR3 loop: CASRVLGGSFSDTQYF. The CDR3 DNA sequence: TGTGCCAGCAGAGTCCTGGGCGGGAGCTTCTCAGATACGCAGTATTTT.

Only a few counts were recorded for this clonotype. The chain recombines TRBV2 with TRBJ2-1, with 8 bases that match TRBD2. The CDR3 is made up of 12 amino acids. Germline loops: CDR1 SNHLY, CDR2 FYNNEI. The trim removed 7 bases at V and 9 bases at J, leaving 5 bases unmatched. CDR3 loop: CASNLSGGEQFF. CDR3 sequence (DNA): TGTGCCAGCAATTTAAGCGGGGGTGAGCAGTTCTTC.

This clonotype showed up many times. V gene TRBV29-1 combines with J gene TRBJ2-5; 10 bases line up with TRBD2. The J segment lost 7 bases and the V segment lost 7 bases, leaving 15 bases of the junction unmatched. Germline loops: CDR1 SQVTM, CDR2 ANQGSEA. The CDR3 covers 15 residues. The DNA for the CDR3 is TGCAGCGCAGTAGGGACTAGCGCATCCGGTGGGACCCAGTACTTC. As protein: CSAVGTSASGGTQYF.

This clonotype was observed a few times. This chain joins TRBV7-2 and TRBJ2-1; D gene unclear. In germline, CDR1 is SGHTA, CDR2 FQGNSA. The V and J ends lost 4 bases and 6 bases respectively, with 10 bases between them. This CDR3 region has 13 residues. Here the CDR3 reads CASSSSRANEQFF. DNA of the CDR3: TGTGCCAGCAGCTCCTCGAGAGCCAATGAGCAGTTCTTC.

The V gene is TRBV5-1, the J gene TRBJ2-3; 8 bases fit TRBD2. CDR1 is SGHRS, CDR2 YFSETQ, per germline. J gave up 3 bases and V 7 bases, and 7 bases lay outside the gene matches. The CDR3 totals 14 residues. This CDR3 reads CASGELAETDTQYF. As DNA, the CDR3 is TGCGCCAGCGGAGAACTAGCGGAAACAGATACGCAGTATTTT.

The chain combines TRBV28 with TRBJ1-1; D gene ambiguous. In germline, CDR1 is MDHEN, CDR2 SYDVKM. V shed 5 bases and J shed 4 bases, with 17 bases lying between them. The CDR3 is made up of 15 amino acids. The CDR3 bases are TGTGCCAGCAGTCCAACGACGACGGGCGTCACTGAAGCTTTCTTT. Amino acid sequence: CASSPTTTGVTEAFF. Variable domain in full (rest from reference TRBV28 and TRBJ1-1): DVKVTQSSRYLVKRTGEKVFLECVQDMDHENMFWYRQDPGLGLRLIYFSYDVKMKEKGDIPEGYSVSREKKERFSLILESASTNQTSMYLCASSPTTTGVTEAFFGQGTRLTVV.

This clonotype was recorded at least ten times. An end of the junction differs from the germline gene, which may be a read error. V is TRBV5-1 and J is TRBJ2-7; 7 nucleotides match TRBD1. This CDR3 has 14 residues. In germline, CDR1 is SGHRS, CDR2 YFSETQ. DNA of the CDR3: TGTGCCAGCAGTTTAGACAGGGCTTCCTACGAGCAGTACTTC. Its translation: CASSLDRASYEQYF.

This clonotype was found a few times. The chain employs TRBV5-6 and TRBJ2-7, with D tentatively TRBD2 (6 bases). The CDR3 totals 15 residues. Trimming pared 0 bases from V and 3 bases from J, leaving 13 bases between. In germline, CDR1 is SGHDT, CDR2 YYEEEE. In DNA form, the CDR3 reads TGTGCCAGCAGCTTGGGACTAGGCAAAAGCTACGAGCAGTACTTC. Translating gives CASSLGLGKSYEQYF.

The chain employs TRBV18 and TRBJ2-3; 8 bases match TRBD1. CDR3 size: 16 residues. Germline V lookup: CDR1 KGHSH, CDR2 LQKENI. With 4 bases clipped from V and 6 bases from J, the junction kept 12 bases outside the gene matches. The CDR3: CASSQGTGPYSDTQYF. The CDR3, as DNA: TGTGCCAGCTCACAGGGGACAGGTCCTTATAGCGATACGCAGTATTTT.

This clonotype was recorded once. The chain joins TRBV20-1 to TRBJ2-1; D uncertain. Trimming stripped 5 bases from V and 0 bases from J, with 14 bases between. Germline loops: CDR1 DFQATT, CDR2 SNEGSKA (reference sequence). This CDR3 spans 15 amino acids. CDR3 loop: CSAHDRKSSYNEQFF. The DNA of the CDR3 is TGCAGTGCTCACGACCGCAAAAGCTCCTACAATGAGCAGTTCTTC.

This clonotype has just one count. This CDR3 is CASSEHRLREKGDTGELFF. DNA for the CDR3: TGTGCCAGCAGTGAACATCGTTTGCGGGAGAAGGGGGACACCGGGGAGCTGTTTTTT. This chain joins TRBV6-1 and TRBJ2-2; perhaps TRBD2 as D (7 bases). CDR1 and CDR2 from the germline V gene are MNHNS and SASEGT. The CDR3 runs to 19 residues. The V end lost 2 bases, the J end lost 3 bases, and 22 bases lay between the germline ends.

V usage is TRBV4-1 and J usage is TRBJ2-6, with no clear D. Looked up from germline, CDR1 is MGHRA and CDR2 is YSYEKL. The CDR3 totals 14 residues. V shed 4 bases and J shed 6 bases, with 10 bases lying between them. The CDR3 DNA follows: TGCGCCAGCAGCCCGCTTTTTGTGGCCAACGTCCTGACTTTC. This sequence encodes CASSPLFVANVLTF.

The table lists this clonotype with a few counts. The chain uses TRBV5-1 and TRBJ2-7; TRBD1 is a possible D gene (5 bases). CDR1 is SGHRS, CDR2 YFSETQ, per germline. There are 14 residues in the CDR3. V was cut by 0 bases and J by 7 bases, with 14 bases left in between. The CDR3 region has the DNA TGCGCCAGCAGCTTGGGACAGACCCCCAATGAGCAGTACTTC. This codes for CASSLGQTPNEQYF.

This clonotype was seen a few times. The V gene is TRBV7-2, the J gene TRBJ2-3; tentatively, D is TRBD2 (6 bases). V was trimmed by 3 bases and J by 4 bases, leaving 20 bases between them. CDR3 length: 17 residues. CDR1 SGHTA and CDR2 FQGNSA come from the germline V gene. Here the CDR3 DNA reads TGTGCCAGCAGCTTTCGACGAACGGCCTCGGGGGCAGATACGCAGTATTTT. This sequence encodes CASSFRRTASGADTQYF.

The chain combines TRBV10-3 with TRBJ2-5; D is unresolved. The CDR3 extends over 13 amino acids. CDR1 is ENHRY and CDR2 is SYGVKD in the germline V gene. V shed 0 bases and J shed 4 bases, with 6 bases lying between them. CDR3 region: CAISESDLETQYF. Here the CDR3 DNA reads TGTGCCATCAGTGAGTCGGACCTAGAGACCCAGTACTTC.

The J gene is TRBJ2-1, the V gene TRBV20-1; 11 bases match TRBD1. The assigned J gene may be wrong: the sequence end matches TRBJ2-7 better. Germline V CDR1 and CDR2: DFQATT, SNEGSKA (reference sequence). The CDR3 consists of 18 residues. The CDR3 region is CRVGGQGASAGAYNEQYF. CDR3 bases: TGCAGAGTCGGAGGACAGGGGGCGAGTGCGGGAGCCTACAATGAGCAGTACTTC.